The T cell receptor (beta chain) described here comes from a study of identical twins. TCRdb reprocessed the 5' RACE reads with MiXCR, giving one entry per CDR3 protein. The sample consists of roughly 1.6 million distinct CDR3 sequences, 32% of them appearing once. Only healthy Caucasians were enrolled as donors. Points from the study as a whole: Potential partial confounding of zero-insertion analyses by invariant MAIT and iNKT cells was noted.

As for this clonotype: The antigen is undetermined.

The specimen was cord blood. This TCR was recovered from a newborn girl in good health.

Here the CDR3 DNA reads TGTGCCAGCAGCCTCGGGACAGAGTACAATGAGCAGTTCTTC. The encoded protein is CASSLGTEYNEQFF. The V gene is TRBV3-1, the J gene TRBJ2-1; 7 positions agree with TRBD1. Looked up from germline, CDR1 is LGHDT and CDR2 is YNNKEL (reference sequence). V gave up 4 bases and J gave up 4 bases; unmatched junction bases: 4. The CDR3 length is 14 residues.